These 3 T cell receptor beta chains share one sample of origin, sequenced in a study of blood T cell repertoires in COVID-19. This table comes from immunoSEQ multiplex PCR, and its TCRdb copy is limited to in-frame clones, with some not included. The sample lists around 110,000 clones; 70% to 85% were seen once. Material: peripheral blood. These receptor sequences come from a woman aged 70 to 79 with acute or convalescent COVID-19.

The chain has TRBV21-1 and TRBJ1-2; no check of the table's D call, TRBD1, against the DNA was made. TRBV21-1 is a known pseudogene. The CDR3 is 16 residues long. In DNA form, the CDR3 reads TGTGCCAGCAGCAAAGGCAGGGGGCCTCCCCATGGGGGCTACACCTTC. It translates to CASSKGRGPPHGGYTF.

This chain connects TRBV7-8 to TRBJ1-5, with a possible D match to TRBD1 (6 bases). The V gene lost 1 base and the J gene lost 5 bases, with 9 bases spanning the gap. CDR1 is SGHVS and CDR2 is FQNEAQ in the germline V gene. This CDR3 spans 14 amino acids. The CDR3 sequence is CASSLGTEDQPQHF. In DNA, the CDR3 is TGTGCCAGCAGCTTAGGGACAGAAGATCAGCCCCAGCATTTT.

The CDR3 bases are TGTGCCAGCAGGTTGACAGGGGGGAATTCACCCCTCCACTTT. It encodes CASRLTGGNSPLHF. This sequence joins TRBV3-1 (or the pseudogene TRBV3-2) and TRBJ1-6; TRBD1 matches at 9 bases. Per the germline V gene, CDR1 is LGHDT and CDR2 is YNNKEL (reference sequence). CDR3 length: 14 amino acids. V lost 6 bases and J lost 7; bases outside the gene matches: 4.